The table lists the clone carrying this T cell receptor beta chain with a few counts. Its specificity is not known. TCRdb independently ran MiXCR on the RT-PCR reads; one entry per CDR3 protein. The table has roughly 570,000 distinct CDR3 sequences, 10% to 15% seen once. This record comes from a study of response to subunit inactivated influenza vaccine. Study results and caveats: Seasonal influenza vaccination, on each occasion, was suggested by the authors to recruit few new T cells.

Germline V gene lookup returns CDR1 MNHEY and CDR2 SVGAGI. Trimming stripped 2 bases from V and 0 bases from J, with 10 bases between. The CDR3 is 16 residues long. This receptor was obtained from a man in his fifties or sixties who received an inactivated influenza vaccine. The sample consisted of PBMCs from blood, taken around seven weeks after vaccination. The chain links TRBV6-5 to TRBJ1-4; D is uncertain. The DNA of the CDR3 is TGTGCCAGCAGTTACAACGGCGGAGCAACTAATGAAAAACTGTTTTTT. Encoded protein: CASSYNGGATNEKLFF.